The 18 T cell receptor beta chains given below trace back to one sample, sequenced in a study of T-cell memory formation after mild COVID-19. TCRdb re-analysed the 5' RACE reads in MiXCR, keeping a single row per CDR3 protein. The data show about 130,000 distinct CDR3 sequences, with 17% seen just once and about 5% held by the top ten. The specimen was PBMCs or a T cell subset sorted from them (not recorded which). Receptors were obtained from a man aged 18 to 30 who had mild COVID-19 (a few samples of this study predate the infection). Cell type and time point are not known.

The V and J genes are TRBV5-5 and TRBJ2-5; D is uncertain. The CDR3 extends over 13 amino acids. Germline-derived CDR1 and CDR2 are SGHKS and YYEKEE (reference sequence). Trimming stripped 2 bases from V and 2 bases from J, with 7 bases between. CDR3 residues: CASSLYGQETQYF. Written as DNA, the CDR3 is TGTGCCAGCAGCTTATACGGACAAGAGACCCAGTACTTC. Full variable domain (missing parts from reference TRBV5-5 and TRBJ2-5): DAGVTQSPTHLIKTRGQQVTLRCSPISGHKSVSWYQQVLGQGPQFIFQYYEKEERGRGNFPDRFSARQFPNYSSELNVNALLLGDSALYLCASSLYGQETQYFGPGTRLLVL.

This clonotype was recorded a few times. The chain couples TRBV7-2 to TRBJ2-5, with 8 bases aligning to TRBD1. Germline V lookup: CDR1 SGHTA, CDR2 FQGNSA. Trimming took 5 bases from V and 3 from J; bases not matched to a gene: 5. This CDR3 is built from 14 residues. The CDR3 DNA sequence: TGTGCCAGCAGCGCCGGGGACAGGAAAGAGACCCAGTACTTC. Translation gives CASSAGDRKETQYF. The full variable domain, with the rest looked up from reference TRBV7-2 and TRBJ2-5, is GAGVSQSPSNKVTEKGKDVELRCDPISGHTALYWYRQSLGQGLEFLIYFQGNSAPDKSGLPSDRFSAERTGGSVSTLTIQRTQQEDSAVYLCASSAGDRKETQYFGPGTRLLVL.

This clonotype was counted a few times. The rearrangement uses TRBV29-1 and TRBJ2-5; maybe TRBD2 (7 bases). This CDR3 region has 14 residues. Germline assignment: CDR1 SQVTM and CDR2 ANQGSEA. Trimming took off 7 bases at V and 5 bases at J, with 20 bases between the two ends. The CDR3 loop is CSADGGAASETQYF. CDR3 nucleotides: TGCAGCGCCGATGGGGGGGCCGCCTCGGAGACCCAGTACTTC.

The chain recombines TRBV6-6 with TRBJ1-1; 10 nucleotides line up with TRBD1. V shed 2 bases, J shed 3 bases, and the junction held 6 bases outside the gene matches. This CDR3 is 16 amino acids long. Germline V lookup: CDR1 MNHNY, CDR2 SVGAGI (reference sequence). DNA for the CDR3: TGTGCCAGCAGTTACCCACGGACAGGGGGGGACACTGAAGCTTTCTTT. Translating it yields CASSYPRTGGDTEAFF.

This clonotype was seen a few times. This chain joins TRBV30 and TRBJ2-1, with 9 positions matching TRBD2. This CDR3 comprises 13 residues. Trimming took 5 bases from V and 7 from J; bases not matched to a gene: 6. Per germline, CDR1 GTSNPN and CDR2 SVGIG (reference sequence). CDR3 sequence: CAWGSGGGNEQFF. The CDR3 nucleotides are TGTGCCTGGGGTAGCGGGGGAGGTAATGAGCAGTTCTTC. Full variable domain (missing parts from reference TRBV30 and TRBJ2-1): SQTIHQWPATLVQPVGSPLSLECTVEGTSNPNLYWYRQAAGRGLQLLFYSVGIGQISSEVPQNLSASRPQDRQFILSSKKLLLSDSGFYLCAWGSGGGNEQFFGPGTRLTVL.

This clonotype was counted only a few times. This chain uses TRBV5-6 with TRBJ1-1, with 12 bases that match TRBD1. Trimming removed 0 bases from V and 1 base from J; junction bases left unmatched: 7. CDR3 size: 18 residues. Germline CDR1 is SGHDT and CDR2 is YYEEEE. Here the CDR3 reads CASSLAAGTGGRNTEAFF. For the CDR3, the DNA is TGTGCCAGCAGCTTGGCCGCCGGGACAGGGGGCCGGAACACTGAAGCTTTCTTT.

The CDR3 DNA sequence: TGTGCGGTCAGTGGAAACCCCACAGATACGCAGTATTTT. It encodes CAVSGNPTDTQYF. V is TRBV3-1 and J is TRBJ2-3; no clear D gene. The CDR3 is 13 residues long. CDR1 LGHDT and CDR2 YNNKEL come from the germline V gene (reference sequence).

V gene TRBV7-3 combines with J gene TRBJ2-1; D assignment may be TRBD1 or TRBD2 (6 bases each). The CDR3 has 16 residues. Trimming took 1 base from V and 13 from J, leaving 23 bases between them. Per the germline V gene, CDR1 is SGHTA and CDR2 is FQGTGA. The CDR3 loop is CASSLSPPGAGWKQFF. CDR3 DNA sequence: TGTGCCAGCAGCTTAAGTCCCCCGGGGGCGGGTTGGAAACAGTTCTTC.

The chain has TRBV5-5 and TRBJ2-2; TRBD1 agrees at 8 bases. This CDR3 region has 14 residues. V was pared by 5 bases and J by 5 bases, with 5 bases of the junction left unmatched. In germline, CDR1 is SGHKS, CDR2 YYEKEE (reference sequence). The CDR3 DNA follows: TGTGCCAGCAGTCACCAGGGGGCGACCGGGGAGCTGTTTTTT. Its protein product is CASSHQGATGELFF.

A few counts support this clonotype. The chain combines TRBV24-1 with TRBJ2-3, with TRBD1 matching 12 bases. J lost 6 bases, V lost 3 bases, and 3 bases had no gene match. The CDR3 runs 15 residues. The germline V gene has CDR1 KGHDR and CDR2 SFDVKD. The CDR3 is CATSDPGQGADTQYF. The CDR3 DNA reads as TGTGCCACCAGTGATCCGGGACAGGGGGCGGATACGCAGTATTTT.

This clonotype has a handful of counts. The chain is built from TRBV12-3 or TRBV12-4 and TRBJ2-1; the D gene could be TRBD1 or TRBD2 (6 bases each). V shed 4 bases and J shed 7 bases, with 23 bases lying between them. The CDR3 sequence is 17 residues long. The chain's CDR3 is CASSSKDRGPGKNEQFF. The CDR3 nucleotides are TGTGCCAGCAGTTCAAAGGACCGGGGGCCGGGAAAAAATGAGCAGTTCTTC.

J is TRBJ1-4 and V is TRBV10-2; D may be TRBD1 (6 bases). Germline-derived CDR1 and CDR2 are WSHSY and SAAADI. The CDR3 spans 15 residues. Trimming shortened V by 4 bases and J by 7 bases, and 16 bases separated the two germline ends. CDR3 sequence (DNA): TGCGCCAGCAGTGGGGGGGGCGCATCGGGTGAAAAACTGTTTTTT. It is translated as CASSGGGASGEKLFF.

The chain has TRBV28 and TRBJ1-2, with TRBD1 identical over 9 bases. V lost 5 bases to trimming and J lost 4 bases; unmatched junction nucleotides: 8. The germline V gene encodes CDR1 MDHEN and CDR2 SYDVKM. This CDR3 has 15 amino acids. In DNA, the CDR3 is TGTGCCAGCAGTCGTCCCGGGACAGGGATCTATGGCTACACCTTC. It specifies CASSRPGTGIYGYTF.

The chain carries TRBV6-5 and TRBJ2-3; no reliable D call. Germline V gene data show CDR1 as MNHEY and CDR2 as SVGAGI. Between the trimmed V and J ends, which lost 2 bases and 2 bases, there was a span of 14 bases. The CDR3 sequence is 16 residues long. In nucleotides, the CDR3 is TGTGCCAGCAGTTACGGTTTCCAGCCCCACACAGATACGCAGTATTTT. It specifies CASSYGFQPHTDTQYF.

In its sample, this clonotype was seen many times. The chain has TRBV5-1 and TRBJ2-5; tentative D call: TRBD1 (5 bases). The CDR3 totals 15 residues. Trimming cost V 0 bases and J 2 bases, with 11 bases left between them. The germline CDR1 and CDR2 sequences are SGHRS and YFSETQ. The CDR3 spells CASSLAGQGQETQYF. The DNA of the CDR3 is TGCGCCAGCAGCTTGGCCGGGCAGGGACAAGAGACCCAGTACTTC.

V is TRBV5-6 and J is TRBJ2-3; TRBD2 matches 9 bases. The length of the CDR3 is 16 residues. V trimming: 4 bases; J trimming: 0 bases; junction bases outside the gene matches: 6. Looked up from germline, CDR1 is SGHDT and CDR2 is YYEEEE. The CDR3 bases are TGTGCCAGCAGCGGCGGTCTAGCGGGGAGCACAGATACGCAGTATTTT. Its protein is CASSGGLAGSTDTQYF.

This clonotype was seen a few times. The CDR3 protein is CASSAQQSYNEQFF. The DNA for the CDR3 is TGTGCCAGCAGCGCGCAACAGAGTTACAATGAGCAGTTCTTC. The chain joins TRBV9 to TRBJ2-1; D is uncertain. The length of the CDR3 is 14 residues. Trimming removed 3 bases at V and 4 bases at J, with 11 bases between. In germline, CDR1 is SGDLS, CDR2 YYNGEE.

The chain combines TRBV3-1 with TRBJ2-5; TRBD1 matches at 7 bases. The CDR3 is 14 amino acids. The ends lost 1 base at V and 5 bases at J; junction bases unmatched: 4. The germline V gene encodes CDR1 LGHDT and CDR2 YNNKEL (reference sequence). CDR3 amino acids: CASSQAQGPETQYF. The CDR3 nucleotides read TGTGCCAGCAGCCAAGCACAGGGGCCGGAGACCCAGTACTTC.